These T cell receptor beta chains were read from a single sample in a study of early T cells in non-severe SARS-CoV-2 infection. In TCRdb, the 5' RACE reads were re-called with MiXCR into one record per CDR3 protein. This table has some 57,000 distinct CDR3 sequences, approximately 5.6% appearing once. The sequencing sample was made of whole blood. Receptor source: an adult who was a healthcare worker with PCR-confirmed SARS-CoV-2 infection or an uninfected control (not recorded which). Each CDR3 is given with its conserved first and last residue. The D gene is left open where the match is weak. Some rows mark clone size as missing; the rest say once, few, many or name a class of expanded clone.

length	J	D	V	size	DNA	CDR3
14	TRBJ2-1	TRBD1	TRBV7-9	NA	TGTGCCAGCAGCTTTACAGGGGGCGGTTTGACCGTGTTCTTC	CASSFTGGGLTVFF
14	TRBJ2-5	NA	TRBV20-1	many	TGCAGTGCTAGTGGACCCCCCTTGGGAGAGACCCAGTACTTC	CSASGPPLGETQYF
15	TRBJ2-7	NA	TRBV20-1	few	TGCAGTGCTAGAGACGGGAGACTAGGAACCTACGAGCAGTACTTC	CSARDGRLGTYEQYF
15	TRBJ2-5	NA	TRBV9	few	TGTGCCAGCAGCGCAGCCGGAACAGTTCAAGAGACCCAGTACTTC	CASSAAGTVQETQYF
16	TRBJ2-3	NA	TRBV5-1	few	TGCGCCAGCAGCCTTGCCCCCCTGACTAACACAGATACGCAGTATTTT	CASSLAPLTNTDTQYF
12	TRBJ2-5	NA	TRBV7-9	NA	TGTGCCAGCAGCTTACACTTGGAGACCCAGTACTTC	CASSLHLETQYF
16	TRBJ1-2	TRBD1	TRBV7-2	few	TGTGCCAGCAGCTTAGAAGGGACAGCGGATTTCTATGGCTACACCTTC	CASSLEGTADFYGYTF
17	TRBJ2-6	NA	TRBV5-6	many	TGTGCCAGCAGCCCAAGGACAGCCCGCTCTGGGGCCAACGTCCTGACTTTC	CASSPRTARSGANVLTF
15	TRBJ2-7	TRBD1	TRBV27	few	TGTGCCAGCACCATCACAGGGACAGGAAGGTACGAGCAGTACTTC	CASTITGTGRYEQYF
20	TRBJ2-7	TRBD2	TRBV11-2	many	TGTGCCAGCAGCCCCCCCGGGGTGAGCGGGAGGATGCGGAGGTTCTACGAGCAGTACTTC	CASSPPGVSGRMRRFYEQYF
18	TRBJ2-4	TRBD1	TRBV25-1	many	TGTGCCAGCAGTGGACGGGACAGGGGCCGGCTAGCCAAAAACATTCAGTACTTC	CASSGRDRGRLAKNIQYF
15	TRBJ2-5	NA	TRBV5-5	many	TGTGCCAGCAGCTTGGATTCGACCAAACAAGAGACCCAGTACTTC	CASSLDSTKQETQYF
16	TRBJ2-3	NA	TRBV5-5	many	TGTGCCAGCAGCTTTGATGCGAGTTCTAGCACAGATACGCAGTATTTT	CASSFDASSSTDTQYF
12	TRBJ2-7	NA	TRBV7-2	many	TGTGCCAGCAGCTCCCCCCAACGGGAGCAGTACTTC	CASSSPQREQYF
15	TRBJ2-1	NA	TRBV6-5	few	TGTGCCACCCGGTATTCCGCTTTTGAAGACAATGAGCAGTTCTTC	CATRYSAFEDNEQFF
17	TRBJ2-1	TRBD1	TRBV10-3	many	TGTGCCATCAGTGAGTGGGGGACAGGGAGATCGATTAATGAGCAGTTCTTC	CAISEWGTGRSINEQFF
12	TRBJ1-5	NA	TRBV19	NA	TGTGCCAGTAGTGTGGCTAATCAGCCCCAGCATTTT	CASSVANQPQHF
15	TRBJ1-4	NA	TRBV2	few	TGTGCCAGCAGAGGGGGAAGGGGAGCTAATGAAAAACTGTTTTTT	CASRGGRGANEKLFF
15	TRBJ2-2	TRBD2	TRBV11-2	NA	TGTGCCAGCAGCTTTCGGGGGAGGGACACCGGGGAGCTGTTTTTT	CASSFRGRDTGELFF
15	TRBJ2-5	TRBD2	TRBV6-5	few	TGTGCCAGCAGTCCCGGCGGGGGACCCCAAGAGACCCAGTACTTC	CASSPGGGPQETQYF
12	TRBJ1-1	NA	TRBV5-4	many	TGTGCCAGCAGCAACGGGGACACTGAAGCTTTCTTT	CASSNGDTEAFF
14	TRBJ2-1	TRBD2	TRBV10-3	few	TGTGCCATCAGCAGAGCGGGAGCGAGGAGTGAGCAGTTCTTC	CAISRAGARSEQFF
14	TRBJ2-7	NA	TRBV18	NA	TGTGCCAGCTCCCCCTATCCGGGGCCCTACGAGCAGTACTTC	CASSPYPGPYEQYF